The clone carrying this T cell receptor (beta chain) has a count of ten or more. Its antigen is not identified. The CDR3 has 16 amino acids. Germline V gene data show CDR1 as MGHDK and CDR2 as SYGVNS. V was clipped by 3 bases and J by 5 bases; unmatched bases: 9. This entry belongs to a study of T cells after yellow fever vaccination. Study information: Libraries from low-cell-number fractions were prepared with the SMART-Seq v4 Ultra Low Input RNA kit.

Universal primer sites and UMIs were introduced during 5'RACE template-switching synthesis of TCR cDNA. TCRdb redid the calling of the 5' RACE reads with MiXCR, one entry per CDR3 protein. The profile covers about 360,000 distinct CDR3 sequences, with around 6.4% appearing a single time and 15% taken by the ten largest. Points from the study as a whole: In post-booster samples, most primary-vaccination clones reappeared (approximately 95% CD4, approximately 91% CD8).

The genes are TRBV25-1 and TRBJ2-1; 8 bases agree with TRBD2. The sequencing here drew on PBMCs, taken 5 days after the yellow fever booster vaccination. This clonotype originated in a man aged 30 to 45 who received the YFV17D yellow fever vaccine. Written as DNA, the CDR3 is TGTGCCAGCAGTGATTACGGGAGGGCCTTACACAATGAGCAGTTCTTC. This encodes CASSDYGRALHNEQFF.